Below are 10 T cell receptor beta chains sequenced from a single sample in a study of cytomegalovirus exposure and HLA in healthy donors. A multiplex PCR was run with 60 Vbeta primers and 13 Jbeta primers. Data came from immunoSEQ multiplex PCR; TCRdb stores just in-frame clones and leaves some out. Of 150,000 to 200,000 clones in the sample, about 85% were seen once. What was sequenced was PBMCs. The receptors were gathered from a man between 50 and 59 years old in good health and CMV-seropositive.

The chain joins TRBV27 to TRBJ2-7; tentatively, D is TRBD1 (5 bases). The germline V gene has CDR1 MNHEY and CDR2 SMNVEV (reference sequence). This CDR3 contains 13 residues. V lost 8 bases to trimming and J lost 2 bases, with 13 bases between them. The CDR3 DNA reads TGTGCCAGCGGGTTGGGGCGGACCTACGAGCAGTACTTC. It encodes CASGLGRTYEQYF.

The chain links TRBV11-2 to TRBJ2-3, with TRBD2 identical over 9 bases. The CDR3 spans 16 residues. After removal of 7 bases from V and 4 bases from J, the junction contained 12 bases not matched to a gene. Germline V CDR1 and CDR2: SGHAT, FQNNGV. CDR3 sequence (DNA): TGTGCCAGCATCCAACGGCGGGGGGGCCGGGCAGATACGCAGTATTTT. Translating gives CASIQRRGGRADTQYF.

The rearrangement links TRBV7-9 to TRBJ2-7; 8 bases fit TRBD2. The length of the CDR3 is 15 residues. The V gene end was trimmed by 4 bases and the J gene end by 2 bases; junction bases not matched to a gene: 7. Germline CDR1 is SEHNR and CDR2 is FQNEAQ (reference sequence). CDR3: CASSSWGAGAYEQYF. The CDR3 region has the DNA TGTGCCAGCAGCTCATGGGGAGCGGGAGCCTACGAGCAGTACTTC.

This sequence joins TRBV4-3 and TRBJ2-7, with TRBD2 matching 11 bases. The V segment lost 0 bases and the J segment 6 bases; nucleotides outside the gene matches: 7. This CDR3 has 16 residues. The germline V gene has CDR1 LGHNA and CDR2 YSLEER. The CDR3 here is CASSQEFSGRAREQYF. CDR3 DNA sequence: TGCGCCAGCAGCCAAGAATTTAGCGGGAGGGCTCGCGAGCAGTACTTC.

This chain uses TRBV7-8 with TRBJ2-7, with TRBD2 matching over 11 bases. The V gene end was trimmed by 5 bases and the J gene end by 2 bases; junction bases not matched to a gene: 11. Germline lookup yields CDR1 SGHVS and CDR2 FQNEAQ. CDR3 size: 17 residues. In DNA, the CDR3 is TGTGCCAGCAGCCTGGGACTAGCGGCGCTTCTTACCTACGAGCAGTACTTC. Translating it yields CASSLGLAALLTYEQYF.

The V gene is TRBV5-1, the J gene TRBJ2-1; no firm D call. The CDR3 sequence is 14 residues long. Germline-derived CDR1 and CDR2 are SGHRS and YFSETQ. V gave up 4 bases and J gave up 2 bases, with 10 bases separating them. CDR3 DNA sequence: TGCGCCAGCAGCCCGGTTGGGCCCTACAATGAGCAGTTCTTC. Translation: CASSPVGPYNEQFF.

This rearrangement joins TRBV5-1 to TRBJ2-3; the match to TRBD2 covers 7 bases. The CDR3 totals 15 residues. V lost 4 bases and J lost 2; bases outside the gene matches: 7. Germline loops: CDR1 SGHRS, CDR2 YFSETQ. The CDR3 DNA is TGCGCCAGCAGCCCGGGAGGAGCCCTCACAGATACGCAGTATTTT. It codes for CASSPGGALTDTQYF.

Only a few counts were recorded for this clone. For the CDR3, the DNA is TGTGCCAGCAGCCCTGGGAGGAGCTCCTACGAGCAGTACTTC. It specifies CASSPGRSSYEQYF. V gene TRBV5-5 combines with J gene TRBJ2-7; maybe TRBD2 (6 bases). Trimming took 4 bases from V and 0 from J, leaving 11 bases between them. The germline V gene has CDR1 SGHKS and CDR2 YYEKEE (reference sequence). The CDR3 totals 14 residues.

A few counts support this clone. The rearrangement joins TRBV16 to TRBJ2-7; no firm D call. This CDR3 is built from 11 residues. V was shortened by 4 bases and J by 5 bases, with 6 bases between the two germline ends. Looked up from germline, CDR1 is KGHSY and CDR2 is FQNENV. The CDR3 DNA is TGTGCCAGCAGCCTCGCGAACGAGCAGTACTTC. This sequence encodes CASSLANEQYF.

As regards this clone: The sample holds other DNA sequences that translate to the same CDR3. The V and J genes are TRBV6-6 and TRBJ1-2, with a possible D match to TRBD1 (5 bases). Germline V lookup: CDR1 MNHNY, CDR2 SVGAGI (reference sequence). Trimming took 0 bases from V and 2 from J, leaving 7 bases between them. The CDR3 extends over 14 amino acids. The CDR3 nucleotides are TGTGCCAGCAGTTACTCGGGGGGGAACTATGGCTACACCTTC. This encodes CASSYSGGNYGYTF.